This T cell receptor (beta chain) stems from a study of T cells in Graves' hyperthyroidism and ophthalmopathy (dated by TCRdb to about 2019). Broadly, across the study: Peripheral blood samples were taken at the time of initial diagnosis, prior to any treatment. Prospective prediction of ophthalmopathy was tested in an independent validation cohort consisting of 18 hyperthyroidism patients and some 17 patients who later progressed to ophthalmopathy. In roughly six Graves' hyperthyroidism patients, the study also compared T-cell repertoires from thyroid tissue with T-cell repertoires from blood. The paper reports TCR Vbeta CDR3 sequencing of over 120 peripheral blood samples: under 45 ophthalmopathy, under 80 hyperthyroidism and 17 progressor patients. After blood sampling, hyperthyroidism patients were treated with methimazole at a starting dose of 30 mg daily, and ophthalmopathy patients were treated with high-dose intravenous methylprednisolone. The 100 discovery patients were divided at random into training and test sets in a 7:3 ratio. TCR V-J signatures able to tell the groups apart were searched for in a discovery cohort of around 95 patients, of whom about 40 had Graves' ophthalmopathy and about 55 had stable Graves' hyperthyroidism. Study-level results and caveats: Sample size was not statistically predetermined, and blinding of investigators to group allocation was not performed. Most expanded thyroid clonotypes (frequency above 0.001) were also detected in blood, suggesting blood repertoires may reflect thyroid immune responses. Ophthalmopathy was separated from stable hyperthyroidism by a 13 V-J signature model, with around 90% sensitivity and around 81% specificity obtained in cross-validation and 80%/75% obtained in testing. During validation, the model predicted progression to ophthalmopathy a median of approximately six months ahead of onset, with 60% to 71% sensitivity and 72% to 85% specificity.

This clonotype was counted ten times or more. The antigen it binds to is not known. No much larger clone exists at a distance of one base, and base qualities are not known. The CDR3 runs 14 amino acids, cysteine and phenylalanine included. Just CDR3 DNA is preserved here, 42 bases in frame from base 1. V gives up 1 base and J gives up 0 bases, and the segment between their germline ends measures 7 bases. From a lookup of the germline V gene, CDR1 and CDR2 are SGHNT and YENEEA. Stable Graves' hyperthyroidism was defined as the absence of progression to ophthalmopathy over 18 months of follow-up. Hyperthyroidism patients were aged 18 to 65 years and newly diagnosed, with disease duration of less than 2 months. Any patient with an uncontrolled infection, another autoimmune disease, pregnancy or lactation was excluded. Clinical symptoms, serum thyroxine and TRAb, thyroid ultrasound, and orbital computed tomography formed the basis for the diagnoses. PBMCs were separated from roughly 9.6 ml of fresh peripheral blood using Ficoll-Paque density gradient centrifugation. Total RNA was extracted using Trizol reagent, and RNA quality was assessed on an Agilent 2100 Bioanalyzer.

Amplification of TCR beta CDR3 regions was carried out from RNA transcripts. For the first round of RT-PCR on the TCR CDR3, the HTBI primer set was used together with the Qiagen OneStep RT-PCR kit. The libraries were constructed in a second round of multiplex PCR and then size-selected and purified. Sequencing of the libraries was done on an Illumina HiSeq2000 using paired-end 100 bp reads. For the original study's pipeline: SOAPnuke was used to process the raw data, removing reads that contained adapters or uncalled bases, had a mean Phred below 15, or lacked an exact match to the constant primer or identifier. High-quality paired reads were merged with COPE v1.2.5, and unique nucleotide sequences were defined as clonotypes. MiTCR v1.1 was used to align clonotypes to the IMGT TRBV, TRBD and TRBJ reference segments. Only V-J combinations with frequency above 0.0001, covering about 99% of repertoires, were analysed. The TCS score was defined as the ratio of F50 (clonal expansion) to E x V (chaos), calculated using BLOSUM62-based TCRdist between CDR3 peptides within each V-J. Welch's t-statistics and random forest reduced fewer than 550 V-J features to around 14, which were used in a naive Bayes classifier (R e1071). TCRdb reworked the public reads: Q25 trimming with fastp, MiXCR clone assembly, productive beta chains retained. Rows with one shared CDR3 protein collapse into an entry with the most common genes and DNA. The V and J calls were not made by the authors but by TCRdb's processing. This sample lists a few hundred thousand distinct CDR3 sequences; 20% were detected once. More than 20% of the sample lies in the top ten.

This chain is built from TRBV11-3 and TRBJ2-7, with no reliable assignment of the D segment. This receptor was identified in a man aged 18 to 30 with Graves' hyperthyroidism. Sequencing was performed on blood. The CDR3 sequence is CASSLVRSSYEQYF. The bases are TGTGCCAGCAGCTTAGTGCGGAGCTCCTACGAGCAGTACTTC.